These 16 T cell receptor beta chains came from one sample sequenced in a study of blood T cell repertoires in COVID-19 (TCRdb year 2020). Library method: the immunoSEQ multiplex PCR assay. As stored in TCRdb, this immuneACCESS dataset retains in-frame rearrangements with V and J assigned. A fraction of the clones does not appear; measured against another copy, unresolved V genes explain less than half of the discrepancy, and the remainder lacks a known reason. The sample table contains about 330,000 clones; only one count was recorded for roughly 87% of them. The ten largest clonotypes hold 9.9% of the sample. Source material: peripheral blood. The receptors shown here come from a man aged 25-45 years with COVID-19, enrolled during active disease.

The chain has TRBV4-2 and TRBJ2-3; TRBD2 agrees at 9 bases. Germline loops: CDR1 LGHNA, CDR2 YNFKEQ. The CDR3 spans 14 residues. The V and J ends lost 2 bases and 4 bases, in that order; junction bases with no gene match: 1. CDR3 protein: CASSQQREADTQYF. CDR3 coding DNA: TGTGCCAGCAGCCAACAGCGGGAGGCAGATACGCAGTATTTT.

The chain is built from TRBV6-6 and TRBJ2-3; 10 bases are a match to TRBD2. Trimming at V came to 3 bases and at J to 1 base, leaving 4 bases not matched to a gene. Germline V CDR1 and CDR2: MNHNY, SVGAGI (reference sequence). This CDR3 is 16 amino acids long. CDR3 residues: CASSYGLAGGTDTQYF. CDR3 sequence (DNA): TGTGCCAGCAGTTATGGTCTAGCGGGGGGCACAGATACGCAGTATTTT.

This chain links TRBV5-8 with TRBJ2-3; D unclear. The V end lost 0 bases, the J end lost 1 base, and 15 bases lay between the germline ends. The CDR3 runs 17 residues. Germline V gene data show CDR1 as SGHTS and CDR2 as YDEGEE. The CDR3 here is CASSLGAGRRRTDTQYF. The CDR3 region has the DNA TGTGCCAGCAGCTTGGGGGCAGGCAGGCGCCGCACAGATACGCAGTATTTT. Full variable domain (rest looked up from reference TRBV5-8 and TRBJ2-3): EAGVTQSPTHLIKTRGQQATLRCSPISGHTSVYWYQQALGLGLQFLLWYDEGEERNRGNFPPRFSGRQFPNYSSELNVNALELEDSALYLCASSLGAGRRRTDTQYFGPGTRLTVL.

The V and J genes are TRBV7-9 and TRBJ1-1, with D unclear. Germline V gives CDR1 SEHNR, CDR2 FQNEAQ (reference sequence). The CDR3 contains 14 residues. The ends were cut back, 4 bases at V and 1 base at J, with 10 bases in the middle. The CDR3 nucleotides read TGTGCCAGCAGCTCGGGGATCGCGAACACTGAAGCTTTCTTT. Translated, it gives CASSSGIANTEAFF.

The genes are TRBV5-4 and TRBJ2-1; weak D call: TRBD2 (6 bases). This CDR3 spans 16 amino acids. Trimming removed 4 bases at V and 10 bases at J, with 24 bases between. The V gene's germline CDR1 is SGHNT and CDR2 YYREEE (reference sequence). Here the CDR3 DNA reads TGTGCCAGCAGCCCCCCGGGGTCTGGCGGGAAATGGGAGCAGTTCTTC. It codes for CASSPPGSGGKWEQFF.

The CDR3, as DNA: TGCGCCAGCAGCCAAGATACCAACTACTACGAGCAGTACTTC. Protein: CASSQDTNYYEQYF. This sequence joins TRBV4-1 and TRBJ2-7; no definite D call. The CDR3 is 14 amino acids. Germline V lookup: CDR1 MGHRA, CDR2 YSYEKL. V gave up 0 bases and J gave up 3 bases, with 9 bases separating them.

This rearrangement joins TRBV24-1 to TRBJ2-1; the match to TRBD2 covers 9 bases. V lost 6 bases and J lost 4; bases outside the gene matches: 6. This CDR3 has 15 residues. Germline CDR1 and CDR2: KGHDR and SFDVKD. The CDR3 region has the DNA TGTGCCACCAGTAATAGCGGGGGACCTTACAATGAGCAGTTCTTC. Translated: CATSNSGGPYNEQFF.

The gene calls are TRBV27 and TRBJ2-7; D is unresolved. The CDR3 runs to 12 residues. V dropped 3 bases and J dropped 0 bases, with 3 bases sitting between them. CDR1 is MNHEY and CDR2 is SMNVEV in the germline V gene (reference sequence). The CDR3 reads CASSFNSYEQYF. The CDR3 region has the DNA TGTGCCAGCAGTTTCAACTCCTACGAGCAGTACTTC.

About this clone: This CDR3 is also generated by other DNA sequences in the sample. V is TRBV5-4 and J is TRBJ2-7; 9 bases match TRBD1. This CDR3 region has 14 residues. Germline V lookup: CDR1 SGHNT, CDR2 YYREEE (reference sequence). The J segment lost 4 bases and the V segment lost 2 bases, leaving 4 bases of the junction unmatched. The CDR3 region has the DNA TGTGCCAGCAGCTTTGGGACAGGGTCGTACGAGCAGTACTTC. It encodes CASSFGTGSYEQYF.

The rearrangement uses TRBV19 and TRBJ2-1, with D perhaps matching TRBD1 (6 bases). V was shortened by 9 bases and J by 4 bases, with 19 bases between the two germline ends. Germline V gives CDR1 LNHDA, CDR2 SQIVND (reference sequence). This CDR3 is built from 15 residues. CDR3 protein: CASPPPQGKYNEQFF. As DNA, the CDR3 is TGTGCCAGCCCCCCCCCGCAGGGGAAATACAATGAGCAGTTCTTC. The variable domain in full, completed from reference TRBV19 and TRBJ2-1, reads DGGITQSPKYLFRKEGQNVTLSCEQNLNHDAMYWYRQDPGQGLRLIYYSQIVNDFQKGDIAEGYSVSREKKESFPLTVTSAQKNPTAFYLCASPPPQGKYNEQFFGPGTRLTVL.

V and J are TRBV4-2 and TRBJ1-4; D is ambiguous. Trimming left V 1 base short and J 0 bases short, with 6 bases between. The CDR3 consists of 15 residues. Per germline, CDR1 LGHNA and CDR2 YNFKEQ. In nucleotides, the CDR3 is TGTGCCAGCAGCCAAGCAGGTTCAACTAATGAAAAACTGTTTTTT. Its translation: CASSQAGSTNEKLFF.

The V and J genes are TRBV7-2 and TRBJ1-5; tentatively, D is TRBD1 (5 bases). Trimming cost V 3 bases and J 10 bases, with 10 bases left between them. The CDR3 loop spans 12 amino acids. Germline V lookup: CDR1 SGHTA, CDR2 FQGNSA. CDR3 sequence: CASSLRGGPQHF. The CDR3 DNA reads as TGTGCCAGCAGCTTGAGGGGAGGCCCCCAGCATTTT.

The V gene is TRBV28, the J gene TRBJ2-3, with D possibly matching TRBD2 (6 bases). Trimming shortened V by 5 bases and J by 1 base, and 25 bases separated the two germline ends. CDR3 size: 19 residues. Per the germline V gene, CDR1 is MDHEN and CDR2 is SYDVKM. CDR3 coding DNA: TGTGCCAGCAGTCCCTATGAAGGCCCTGGGGACTTGGGCACAGATACGCAGTATTTT. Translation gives CASSPYEGPGDLGTDTQYF.

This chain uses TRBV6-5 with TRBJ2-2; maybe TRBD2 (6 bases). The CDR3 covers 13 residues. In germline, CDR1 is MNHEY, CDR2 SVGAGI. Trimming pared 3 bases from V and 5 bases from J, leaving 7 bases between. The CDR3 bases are TGTGCCAGCAGTTATGGGACTACCGGGGAGCTGTTTTTT. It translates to CASSYGTTGELFF.

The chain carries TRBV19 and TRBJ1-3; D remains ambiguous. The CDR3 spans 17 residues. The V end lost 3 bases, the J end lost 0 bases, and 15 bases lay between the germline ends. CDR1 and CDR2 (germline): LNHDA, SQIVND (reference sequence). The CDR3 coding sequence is TGTGCCAGTAGTATGAATGGCAGTCCGAACTCTGGAAACACCATATATTTT. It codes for CASSMNGSPNSGNTIYF. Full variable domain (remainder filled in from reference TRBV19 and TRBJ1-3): DGGITQSPKYLFRKEGQNVTLSCEQNLNHDAMYWYRQDPGQGLRLIYYSQIVNDFQKGDIAEGYSVSREKKESFPLTVTSAQKNPTAFYLCASSMNGSPNSGNTIYFGEGSWLTVV.

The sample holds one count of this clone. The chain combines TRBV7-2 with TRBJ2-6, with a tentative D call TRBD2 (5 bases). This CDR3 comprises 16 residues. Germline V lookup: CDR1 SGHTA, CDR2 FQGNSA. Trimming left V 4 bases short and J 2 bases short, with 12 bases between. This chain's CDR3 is CASSSPSGTGANVLTF. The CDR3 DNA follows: TGTGCCAGCAGCTCCCCATCGGGGACTGGGGCCAACGTCCTGACTTTC.